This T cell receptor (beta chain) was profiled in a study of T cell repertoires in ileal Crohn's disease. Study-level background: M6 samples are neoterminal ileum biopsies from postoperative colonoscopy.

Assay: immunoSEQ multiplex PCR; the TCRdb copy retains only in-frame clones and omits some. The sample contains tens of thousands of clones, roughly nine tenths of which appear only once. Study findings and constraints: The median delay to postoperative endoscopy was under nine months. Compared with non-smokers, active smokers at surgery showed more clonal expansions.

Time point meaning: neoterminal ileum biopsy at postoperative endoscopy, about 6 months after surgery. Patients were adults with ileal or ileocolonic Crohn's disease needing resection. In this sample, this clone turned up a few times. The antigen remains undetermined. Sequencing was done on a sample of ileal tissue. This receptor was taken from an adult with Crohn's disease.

For the CDR3, the DNA is TGTGCCATCAGTGACGGACAGAATGGCTACACCTTC. Translation: CAISDGQNGYTF. V gene TRBV10-3 combines with J gene TRBJ1-2, with D perhaps matching TRBD1 (6 bases). V was trimmed by 3 bases and J by 6 bases, leaving 8 bases between them. The length of the CDR3 is 12 residues. CDR1 is ENHRY, CDR2 SYGVKD, per germline.